Following are 25 T cell receptor beta chains from one sample sequenced in a study of blood T cell repertoires in COVID-19. Method: immunoSEQ multiplex PCR; TCRdb's copy keeps in-frame clones and lacks some. The sample gives approximately 150,000 clones, approximately 81% of which show up once; approximately 1.5% is in the top ten. Sequencing input: peripheral blood. The receptors originated from a man aged 55 to 69 with acute or convalescent COVID-19.

The J gene is TRBJ1-6, the V gene TRBV15; the D is unclear. The CDR3 consists of 13 residues. Germline V lookup: CDR1 LNHNV, CDR2 YYDKDF (reference sequence). Trimming cost V 0 bases and J 7 bases, with 4 bases left between them. CDR3 residues: CATSRDENSPLHF. CDR3 in DNA: TGTGCCACCAGCAGAGATGAGAATTCACCCCTCCACTTT.

The chain has TRBV3-1 (or the pseudogene TRBV3-2) and TRBJ2-5; the D gene is possibly TRBD1 (6 bases). V lost 6 bases and J 4 bases, leaving 12 bases between the germline ends. The length of the CDR3 is 13 residues. Looked up from germline, CDR1 is LGHDT and CDR2 is YNNKEL (reference sequence). The CDR3 spells CASRRGGGETQYF. CDR3 bases: TGTGCCAGCAGGAGAGGGGGTGGAGAGACCCAGTACTTC.

The rearrangement joins TRBV28 to TRBJ1-5; TRBD1 matches at 10 bases. The CDR3 totals 14 residues. After removal of 6 bases from V and 7 bases from J, the junction contained 6 bases not matched to a gene. The V gene's germline CDR1 is MDHEN and CDR2 SYDVKM. The CDR3 nucleotides read TGTGCCAGCAGATGGACAGGGGGTAAGCAGCCCCAGCATTTT. Residues: CASRWTGGKQPQHF.

The chain has TRBV6-5 and TRBJ1-5; a possible D gene is TRBD1 (5 bases). The germline V and J ends were trimmed by 4 bases and 6 bases, with 13 bases remaining between them. The germline gives CDR1 MNHEY, CDR2 SVGAGI. The CDR3 sequence is 14 residues long. The CDR3 reads CASSSGGIGQPQHF. The CDR3 nucleotides read TGTGCCAGCAGTTCGGGGGGGATCGGTCAGCCCCAGCATTTT.

The chain uses TRBV3-1 (or the pseudogene TRBV3-2) and TRBJ1-3, with D possibly matching TRBD1 (6 bases). The CDR3 is 16 residues long. In germline, CDR1 is LGHDT, CDR2 YNNKEL (reference sequence). Between the trimmed V and J ends, which lost 1 base and 4 bases, there was a span of 14 bases. CDR3 sequence: CASSQVGTGLGNTIYF. The CDR3 nucleotides are TGTGCCAGCAGCCAAGTGGGAACAGGGTTAGGAAACACCATATATTTT.

The V and J genes are TRBV5-1 and TRBJ1-1; possibly TRBD1 for D (6 bases). The germline V gene has CDR1 SGHRS and CDR2 YFSETQ. Trimming pared 4 bases from V and 1 base from J, leaving 11 bases between. The CDR3 has 14 residues. The CDR3 spells CASSPGQSNTEAFF. The CDR3 bases are TGCGCCAGCAGCCCAGGACAGTCGAACACTGAAGCTTTCTTT.

J is TRBJ1-1 and V is TRBV5-4, with D possibly being TRBD1 (5 bases). Per germline, CDR1 SGHNT and CDR2 YYREEE (reference sequence). Trimming removed 1 base at V and 2 bases at J, with 24 bases between. The CDR3 loop spans 19 amino acids. The CDR3 is CASSLRRAARDFSNTEAFF. The CDR3 DNA reads as TGTGCCAGCAGCTTGCGCCGAGCTGCCAGGGACTTTTCAAACACTGAAGCTTTCTTT.

The V call is TRBV19, the J call TRBJ2-7; D possibly corresponds to TRBD2 (6 bases). The germline V gene encodes CDR1 LNHDA and CDR2 SQIVND (reference sequence). There are 13 residues in the CDR3. The V and J ends lost 5 bases and 6 bases respectively, with 14 bases between them. CDR3 sequence (DNA): TGTGCCAGTAGTGAGACTAGAAATGGCGAGCAGTACTTC. It translates to CASSETRNGEQYF.

The chain is built from TRBV5-6 and TRBJ1-6; weak D call: TRBD1 (6 bases). The CDR3 loop spans 17 amino acids. The V gene lost 4 bases and the J gene lost 6 bases, with 20 bases spanning the gap. Germline values: CDR1 SGHDT, CDR2 YYEEEE. The CDR3 coding sequence is TGTGCCAGCAGCCTTGACATCGGGGGGCGAGGTAATTCACCCCTCCACTTT. Encoded protein: CASSLDIGGRGNSPLHF.

This clone was seen only once. The chain carries TRBV5-1 and TRBJ2-1; 7 nucleotides match TRBD2. Unmatched junction bases numbered 11, after V lost 4 bases and J lost 7 bases. Germline loops: CDR1 SGHRS, CDR2 YFSETQ. CDR3 length equals 15 residues. For the CDR3, the DNA is TGCGCCAGCAGCCCGACTAGCCCTCTTGTGAATGAGCAGTTCTTC. Amino acid sequence: CASSPTSPLVNEQFF. Complete variable domain (other parts from reference TRBV5-1 and TRBJ2-1): KAGVTQTPRYLIKTRGQQVTLSCSPISGHRSVSWYQQTPGQGLQFLFEYFSETQRNKGNFPGRFSGRQFSNSRSEMNVSTLELGDSALYLCASSPTSPLVNEQFFGPGTRLTVL.

The gene calls are TRBV2 and TRBJ2-7; 9 nucleotides align to TRBD2. V dropped 5 bases and J dropped 4; count of bases not matched to a gene: 3. The CDR3 runs to 13 residues. Germline V CDR1 and CDR2: SNHLY, FYNNEI. The CDR3 sequence is CASSFGLAYEQYF. The CDR3 DNA follows: TGTGCCAGCAGTTTCGGACTAGCGTACGAGCAGTACTTC. Using reference TRBV2 and TRBJ2-7 for the parts outside the CDR3, the full variable domain is EPEVTQTPSHQVTQMGQEVILRCVPISNHLYFYWYRQILGQKVEFLVSFYNNEISEKSEIFDDQFSVERPDGSNFTLKIRSTKLEDSAMYFCASSFGLAYEQYFGPGTRLTVT.

The rearrangement uses TRBV24-1 and TRBJ1-2, with 7 bases identical to TRBD1. The CDR3 is made up of 14 amino acids. J lost 5 bases, V lost 4 bases, and 6 bases had no gene match. Per germline, CDR1 KGHDR and CDR2 SFDVKD. CDR3 bases: TGTGCCACCAGTGAGCCAGGGGGTCGGTATGGCTACACCTTC. This codes for CATSEPGGRYGYTF.

V and J are TRBV19 and TRBJ2-7, with D possibly being TRBD2 (5 bases). Germline loops: CDR1 LNHDA, CDR2 SQIVND (reference sequence). The CDR3 spans 14 residues. The V end lost 5 bases, the J end lost 4 bases, and 15 bases lay between the germline ends. The chain's CDR3 is CASSSPGRLYEQYF. In nucleotides, the CDR3 is TGTGCCAGTAGTTCACCGGGAAGACTTTACGAGCAGTACTTC.

The chain uses TRBV4-1 and TRBJ1-6, with TRBD1 identical over 7 bases. Germline V gene data show CDR1 as MGHRA and CDR2 as YSYEKL. The CDR3 covers 14 residues. The J segment lost 9 bases and the V segment lost 3 bases, leaving 5 bases of the junction unmatched. The CDR3 nucleotides are TGCGCCAGCAGCCAGCTACAGGGGACTTCACCCCTCCACTTT. Protein: CASSQLQGTSPLHF.

The rearrangement links TRBV30 to TRBJ1-2; possible D gene TRBD1, 6 bases. Germline V gene lookup returns CDR1 GTSNPN and CDR2 SVGIG (reference sequence). This CDR3 comprises 13 residues. V was cut by 2 bases and J by 2 bases, with 9 bases left in between. For the CDR3, the DNA is TGTGCCTGGAGTTCCACAGGGAACTATGGCTACACCTTC. It translates to CAWSSTGNYGYTF.

The chain recombines TRBV9 with TRBJ1-1; D possibly corresponds to TRBD1 (6 bases). CDR1 and CDR2 (germline): SGDLS, YYNGEE. This CDR3 comprises 15 residues. With 4 bases removed from V and 2 bases from J, the gap between germline ends came to 15 bases. In DNA form, the CDR3 reads TGTGCCAGCAGCCCCCACGGGGGGCTTAACACTGAAGCTTTCTTT. Translating it yields CASSPHGGLNTEAFF.

The chain recombines TRBV19 with TRBJ2-7; perhaps TRBD1 as D (6 bases). V was shortened by 5 bases and J by 6 bases, with 14 bases between the two germline ends. CDR1 is LNHDA, CDR2 SQIVND, per germline (reference sequence). There are 13 residues in the CDR3. CDR3 in amino acids: CASSLQGMREQYF. CDR3 DNA sequence: TGTGCCAGTAGTCTACAGGGAATGCGCGAGCAGTACTTC.

The genes are TRBV3-1 (or the pseudogene TRBV3-2) and TRBJ2-2, with no clear D. Germline CDR1 and CDR2: LGHDT and YNNKEL (reference sequence). The CDR3 covers 12 residues. V shed 1 base and J shed 10 bases, with 7 bases lying between them. CDR3 residues: CASSQGTEELFF. DNA of the CDR3: TGTGCCAGCAGCCAAGGAACTGAGGAGCTGTTTTTT.

This chain connects TRBV9 to TRBJ2-1; 12 bases are shared with TRBD2. The CDR3 spans 17 residues. The V gene end was trimmed by 0 bases and the J gene end by 7 bases; junction bases not matched to a gene: 8. Per the germline V gene, CDR1 is SGDLS and CDR2 is YYNGEE. The CDR3 here is CASSVDLAGGPKNEQFF. CDR3 sequence (DNA): TGTGCCAGCAGCGTAGATCTAGCGGGAGGGCCGAAGAATGAGCAGTTCTTC. Full variable domain (rest looked up from reference TRBV9 and TRBJ2-1): DSGVTQTPKHLITATGQRVTLRCSPRSGDLSVYWYQQSLDQGLQFLIQYYNGEERAKGNILERFSAQQFPDLHSELNLSSLELGDSALYFCASSVDLAGGPKNEQFFGPGTRLTVL.

This sequence joins TRBV5-8 and TRBJ2-5; possible D gene TRBD2, 6 bases. This CDR3 comprises 15 residues. Germline V lookup: CDR1 SGHTS, CDR2 YDEGEE. Deletions cut 4 bases from V and 5 bases from J, with 18 bases between. The CDR3 here is CASSGGDGGLETQYF. CDR3 nucleotide sequence: TGTGCCAGCAGCGGCGGGGACGGCGGGTTGGAGACCCAGTACTTC.

The genes are TRBV3-1 (or the pseudogene TRBV3-2) and TRBJ2-1; 11 bases match TRBD2. The germline CDR1 and CDR2 sequences are LGHDT and YNNKEL (reference sequence). CDR3 size: 19 residues. V was pared by 3 bases and J by 0 bases, with 10 bases of the junction left unmatched. CDR3 protein: CASSQIVGLAGSSYNEQFF. In nucleotides, the CDR3 is TGTGCCAGCAGCCAGATTGTCGGACTAGCGGGCAGCTCCTACAATGAGCAGTTCTTC.

The count of this clone is one. The rearrangement uses TRBV28 and TRBJ2-7; perhaps TRBD2 as D (7 bases). The CDR3 sequence is 15 residues long. Germline V gene sequence: CDR1 MDHEN, CDR2 SYDVKM. Trimming removed 2 bases at V and 0 bases at J, with 11 bases between. This chain's CDR3 is CASSLRGAVSYEQYF. Here the CDR3 DNA reads TGTGCCAGCAGTTTACGGGGGGCGGTCTCCTACGAGCAGTACTTC.

In its sample, this clone ranks as medium-sized (0.01 to 0.1%). This chain links TRBV6-1 with TRBJ2-7, with a possible D match to TRBD2 (5 bases). CDR1 is MNHNS, CDR2 SASEGT, per germline. The CDR3 is 14 residues long. The ends were cut back, 3 bases at V and 3 bases at J, with 12 bases in the middle. The CDR3 DNA reads TGTGCCAGCAGTGAGGGGAGTAGACTCTACGAGCAGTACTTC. Translated, it gives CASSEGSRLYEQYF.

This clone was detected once. The chain is built from TRBV9 and TRBJ2-3; no clear D gene. CDR1 SGDLS and CDR2 YYNGEE come from the germline V gene. This CDR3 has 15 residues. The V end lost 2 bases, the J end lost 5 bases, and 15 bases lay between the germline ends. The CDR3 DNA follows: TGTGCCAGCAGCGTCCGGGTCGACCGTGGAGATACGCAGTATTTT. Translated: CASSVRVDRGDTQYF.

This sequence joins TRBV19 and TRBJ2-1; 7 bases agree with TRBD1. The CDR3 has 15 residues. V lost 3 bases to trimming and J lost 7 bases; unmatched junction nucleotides: 9. Germline-derived CDR1 and CDR2 are LNHDA and SQIVND (reference sequence). CDR3 nucleotide sequence: TGTGCCAGTAGTATGGTGACAGGGCCCTGGAATGAGCAGTTCTTC. Protein sequence: CASSMVTGPWNEQFF.